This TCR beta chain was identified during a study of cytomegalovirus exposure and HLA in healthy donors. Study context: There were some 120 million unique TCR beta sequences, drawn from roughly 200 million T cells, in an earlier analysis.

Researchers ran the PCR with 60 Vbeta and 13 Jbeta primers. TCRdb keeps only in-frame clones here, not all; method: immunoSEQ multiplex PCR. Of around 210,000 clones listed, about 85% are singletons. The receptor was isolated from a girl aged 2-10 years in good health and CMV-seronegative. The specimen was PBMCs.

In nucleotides, the CDR3 is TGTGCCAGCAGCTTAGCGAACACCCGCTCTGGAAACACCATATATTTT. Translating it yields CASSLANTRSGNTIYF. The chain carries TRBV7-2 and TRBJ1-3, with D unresolved. CDR1 is SGHTA, CDR2 FQGNSA, per germline. The CDR3 covers 16 residues. Trimming removed 0 bases from V and 0 bases from J, with 9 bases in between.